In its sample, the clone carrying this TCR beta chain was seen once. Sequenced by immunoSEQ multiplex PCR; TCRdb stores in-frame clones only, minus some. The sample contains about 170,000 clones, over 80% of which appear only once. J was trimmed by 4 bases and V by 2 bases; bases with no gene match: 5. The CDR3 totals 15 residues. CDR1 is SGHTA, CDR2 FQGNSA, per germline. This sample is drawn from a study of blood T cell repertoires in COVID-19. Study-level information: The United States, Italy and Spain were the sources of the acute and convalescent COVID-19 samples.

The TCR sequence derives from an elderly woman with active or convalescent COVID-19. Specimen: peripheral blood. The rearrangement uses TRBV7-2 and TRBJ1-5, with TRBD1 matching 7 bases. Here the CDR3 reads CASSLQARGNQPQHF. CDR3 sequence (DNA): TGTGCCAGCAGCTTACAGGCCAGGGGGAATCAGCCCCAGCATTTT.